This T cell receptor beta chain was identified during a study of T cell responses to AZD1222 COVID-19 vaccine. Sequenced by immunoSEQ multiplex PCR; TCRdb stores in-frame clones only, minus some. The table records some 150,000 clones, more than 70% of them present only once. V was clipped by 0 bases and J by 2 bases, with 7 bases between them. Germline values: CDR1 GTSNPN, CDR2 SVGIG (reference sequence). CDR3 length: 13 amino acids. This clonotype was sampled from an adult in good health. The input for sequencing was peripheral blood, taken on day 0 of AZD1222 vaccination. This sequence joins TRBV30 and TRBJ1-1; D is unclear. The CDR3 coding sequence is TGTGCCTGGAGTGTAAACCGAAACACTGAAGCTTTCTTT. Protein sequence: CAWSVNRNTEAFF.